The 2 T cell receptor beta chains presented below share a single source sample, sequenced in a study of control samples from healthy donors and cancer patients. Libraries were prepared by immunoSEQ multiplex PCR; TCRdb keeps only in-frame clonotypes and omits some of them. The sample has more than 95,000 clones, 88% seen once. Sequencing was performed on blood. The origin of the receptors is a woman between 65 and 79 years old in good health.

The chain carries TRBV6-5 and TRBJ1-2; 7 bases are shared with TRBD1. The CDR3 has 13 residues. Unmatched junction bases numbered 8, after V lost 6 bases and J lost 7 bases. From germline, CDR1 is MNHEY and CDR2 SVGAGI. Here the CDR3 reads CASRYTGVFGYTF. CDR3 bases: TGTGCCAGCAGATACACAGGGGTTTTTGGCTACACCTTC.

The rearrangement uses TRBV4-1 and TRBJ2-3; TRBD2 agrees at 13 bases. Germline CDR1 is MGHRA and CDR2 is YSYEKL. The CDR3 is 17 residues long. Losses at the gene ends were 1 base for V and 3 bases for J; bases not matched to a gene: 4. The CDR3 region is CASSQGPGLAGTDTQYF. CDR3 nucleotide sequence: TGCGCCAGCAGCCAAGGGCCGGGACTAGCGGGGACAGATACGCAGTATTTT.